This TCR beta chain is from a study of cytomegalovirus exposure and HLA in healthy donors. Findings and caveats of the study: A later analysis showed that HLA-associated TCR beta chains had undergone more clonal expansion than equally common others. In a later analysis, donors in an Asian-associated ancestry cluster reportedly had fewer N-insertions in productive TCRs than the cohort mean.

Germline values: CDR1 SGHTA, CDR2 FQGNSA. The CDR3 runs 13 residues. V lost 10 bases to trimming and J lost 6 bases; unmatched junction nucleotides: 9. Regarding this clone: Its antigen is as yet unknown.

PCR used 60 Vbeta primers and 13 Jbeta primers. Sequencing used immunoSEQ multiplex PCR; TCRdb keeps in-frame clones, though not all of them. The repertoire holds 110,000 to 150,000 clones, with under 80% as singletons. The TCR originated in a man younger than 35 in good health and CMV-seropositive. Material for sequencing was PBMCs. V gene TRBV7-2 combines with J gene TRBJ2-1, with 7 nucleotides matching TRBD2. CDR3 loop: CATERGLLNEQFF. In DNA, the CDR3 is TGTGCCACCGAGCGGGGTCTTCTCAATGAGCAGTTCTTC.